A single sample is the source of the 10 T cell receptor beta chains below, sequenced in a study of cytomegalovirus exposure and HLA in healthy donors. PCR was performed using 60 Vbeta and 13 Jbeta primers. Clones were read by immunoSEQ multiplex PCR, and TCRdb kept only the in-frame ones, dropping some. This sample has some 110,000 clones, with roughly 73% found just once. Sequenced material: PBMCs. The receptors were sampled from a woman aged 25 to 39 in good health and CMV-seronegative.

This chain joins TRBV4-2 and TRBJ1-5, with TRBD1 matching over 7 bases. The CDR3 runs 17 residues. Germline-derived CDR1 and CDR2 are LGHNA and YNFKEQ. The ends lost 4 bases at V and 6 bases at J; junction bases unmatched: 15. This chain's CDR3 is CASSPLLTATGAQPQHF. The CDR3 nucleotides are TGTGCCAGCAGCCCTCTGCTAACCGCCACAGGGGCTCAGCCCCAGCATTTT.

The J gene is TRBJ1-2, the V gene TRBV30; unclear D gene. In germline, CDR1 is GTSNPN, CDR2 SVGIG (reference sequence). V gave up 3 bases and J gave up 6 bases, with 5 bases separating them. The length of the CDR3 is 10 residues. The CDR3 nucleotides read TGTGCCTGGAGGCAGAATGGCTACACCTTC. Protein product: CAWRQNGYTF.

CDR3: CASTSGGRDEAFF. CDR3 DNA sequence: TGTGCCAGCACCTCGGGGGGCCGTGATGAAGCTTTCTTT. The J gene is TRBJ1-1, the V gene TRBV6-5; possibly TRBD1 for D (6 bases). The V gene's germline CDR1 is MNHEY and CDR2 SVGAGI. V dropped 7 bases and J dropped 7 bases, with 16 bases sitting between them. This CDR3 comprises 13 residues.

V usage is TRBV19 and J usage is TRBJ1-2; possibly TRBD1 for D (5 bases). The CDR3 extends over 16 amino acids. V lost 0 bases and J lost 4, with 15 bases in between. Germline V gene lookup returns CDR1 LNHDA and CDR2 SQIVND (reference sequence). CDR3 region: CASSIDQQEPLYGYTF. CDR3 nucleotides: TGTGCCAGTAGTATAGATCAACAGGAGCCCCTCTATGGCTACACCTTC.

This clone was seen more than once but under ten times. This sequence joins TRBV6-4 and TRBJ2-7; a possible D gene is TRBD1 (6 bases). The CDR3 consists of 14 residues. The V end was cut by 3 bases, the J end by 2 bases, with 11 bases between. Germline loops: CDR1 MRHNA, CDR2 SNTAGT. The CDR3 spells CASSEEPGAYEQYF. CDR3 nucleotides: TGTGCCAGCAGTGAGGAGCCAGGGGCCTACGAGCAGTACTTC.

This clone was seen more than once but under ten times. The genes are TRBV20-1 and TRBJ1-1, with 8 bases matching TRBD1. The germline V gene encodes CDR1 DFQATT and CDR2 SNEGSKA (reference sequence). This CDR3 region has 11 residues. In DNA, the CDR3 is TGCAGGCAACAGGGGGGCACTGAAGCTTTCTTT. Its protein is CRQQGGTEAFF.

V and J are TRBV7-9 and TRBJ2-7, with D maybe TRBD2 (6 bases). The V gene's germline CDR1 is SEHNR and CDR2 FQNEAQ (reference sequence). The CDR3 runs 16 residues. Trimming shortened V by 6 bases and J by 2 bases, and 20 bases separated the two germline ends. CDR3: CASSPLSRGFAYEQYF. In nucleotides, the CDR3 is TGTGCCAGCAGTCCCTTGTCGCGGGGCTTTGCCTACGAGCAGTACTTC.

The V gene is TRBV19, the J gene TRBJ2-1, with D perhaps TRBD2 (6 bases). The CDR3 has 14 residues. V lost 1 base and J 6 bases, leaving 10 bases between the germline ends. Per germline, CDR1 LNHDA and CDR2 SQIVND (reference sequence). The CDR3 loop is CASSIAGVSNEQFF. The DNA of the CDR3 is TGTGCCAGTAGTATAGCGGGAGTAAGCAATGAGCAGTTCTTC.

V usage is TRBV13 and J usage is TRBJ2-3; 12 nucleotides agree with TRBD2. The CDR3 is 15 amino acids. CDR1 and CDR2 (germline): PRHDT, FYEKMQ (reference sequence). The V and J ends lost 5 bases and 4 bases, in that order; junction bases with no gene match: 4. The CDR3 region has the DNA TGTGCCAGCAGCGGCAGACTAGCGGGAGCAGATACGCAGTATTTT. Protein product: CASSGRLAGADTQYF.

This clone was seen more than once but under ten times. For the CDR3, the DNA is TGTGCCAGCAGTCTCGGACAGATCAATTCACCCCTCCACTTT. Translating it yields CASSLGQINSPLHF. This rearrangement joins TRBV27 to TRBJ1-6; perhaps TRBD1 as D (6 bases). This CDR3 comprises 14 residues. CDR1 and CDR2 from the germline V gene are MNHEY and SMNVEV (reference sequence). V was trimmed by 5 bases and J by 7 bases, leaving 12 bases between them.